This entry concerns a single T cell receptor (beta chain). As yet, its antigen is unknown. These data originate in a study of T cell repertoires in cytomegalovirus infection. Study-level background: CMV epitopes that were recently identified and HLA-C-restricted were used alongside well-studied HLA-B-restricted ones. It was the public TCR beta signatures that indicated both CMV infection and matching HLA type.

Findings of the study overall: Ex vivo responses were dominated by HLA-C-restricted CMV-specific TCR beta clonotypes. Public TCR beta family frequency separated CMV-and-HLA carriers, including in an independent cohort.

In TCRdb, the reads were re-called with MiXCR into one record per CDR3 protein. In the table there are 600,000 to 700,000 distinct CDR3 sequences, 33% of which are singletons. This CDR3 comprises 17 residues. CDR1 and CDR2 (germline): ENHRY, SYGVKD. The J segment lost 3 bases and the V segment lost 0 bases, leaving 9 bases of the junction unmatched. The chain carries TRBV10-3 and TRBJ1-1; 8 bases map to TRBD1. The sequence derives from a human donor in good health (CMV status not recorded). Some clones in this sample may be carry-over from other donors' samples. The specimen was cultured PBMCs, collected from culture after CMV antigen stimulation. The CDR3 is CAISESRAGQGHTEAFF. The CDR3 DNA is TGTGCCATCAGTGAGTCGAGGGCCGGACAGGGACACACTGAAGCTTTCTTT.